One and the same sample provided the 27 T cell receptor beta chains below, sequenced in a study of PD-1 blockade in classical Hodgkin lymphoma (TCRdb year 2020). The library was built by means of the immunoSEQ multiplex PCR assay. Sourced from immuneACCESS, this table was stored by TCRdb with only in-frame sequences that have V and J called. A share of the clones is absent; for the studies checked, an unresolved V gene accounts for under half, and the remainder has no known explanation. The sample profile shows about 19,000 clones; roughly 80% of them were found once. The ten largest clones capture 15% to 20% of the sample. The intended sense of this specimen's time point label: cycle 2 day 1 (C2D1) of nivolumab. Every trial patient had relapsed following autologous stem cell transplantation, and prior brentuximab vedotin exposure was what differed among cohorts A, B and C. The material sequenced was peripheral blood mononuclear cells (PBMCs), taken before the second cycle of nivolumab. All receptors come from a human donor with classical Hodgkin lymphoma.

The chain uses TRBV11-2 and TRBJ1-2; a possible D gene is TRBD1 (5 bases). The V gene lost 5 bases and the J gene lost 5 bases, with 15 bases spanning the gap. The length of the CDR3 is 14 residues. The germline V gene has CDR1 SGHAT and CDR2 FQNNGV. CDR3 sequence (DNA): TGTGCCAGCAGCCGCGCCATGTGGGGGTATGGCTACACCTTC. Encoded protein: CASSRAMWGYGYTF.

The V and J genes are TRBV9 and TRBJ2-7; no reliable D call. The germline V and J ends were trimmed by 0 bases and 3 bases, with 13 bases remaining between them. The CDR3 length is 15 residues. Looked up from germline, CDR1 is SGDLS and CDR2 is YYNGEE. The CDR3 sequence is CASSVVRNSNYEQYF. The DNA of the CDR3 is TGTGCCAGCAGCGTAGTGCGGAACAGCAACTACGAGCAGTACTTC.

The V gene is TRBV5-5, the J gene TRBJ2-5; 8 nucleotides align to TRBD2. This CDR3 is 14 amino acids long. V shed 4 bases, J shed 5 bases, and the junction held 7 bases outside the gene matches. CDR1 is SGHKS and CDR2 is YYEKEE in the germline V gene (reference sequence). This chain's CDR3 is CASSLSGGRETQYF. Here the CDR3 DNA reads TGTGCCAGCAGCCTGAGCGGGGGCCGGGAGACCCAGTACTTC.

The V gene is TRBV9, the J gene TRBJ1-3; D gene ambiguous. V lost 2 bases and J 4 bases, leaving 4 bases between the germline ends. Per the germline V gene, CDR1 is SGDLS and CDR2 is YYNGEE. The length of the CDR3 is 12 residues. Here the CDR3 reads CASSVPGNTIYF. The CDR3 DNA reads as TGTGCCAGCAGCGTCCCCGGAAACACCATATATTTT.

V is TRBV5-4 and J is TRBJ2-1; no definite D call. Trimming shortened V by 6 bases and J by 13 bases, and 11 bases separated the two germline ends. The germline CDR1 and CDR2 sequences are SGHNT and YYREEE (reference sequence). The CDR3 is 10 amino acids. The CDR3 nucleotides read TGTGCCAGCAACATGGGCCATCAGTTCTTC. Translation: CASNMGHQFF.

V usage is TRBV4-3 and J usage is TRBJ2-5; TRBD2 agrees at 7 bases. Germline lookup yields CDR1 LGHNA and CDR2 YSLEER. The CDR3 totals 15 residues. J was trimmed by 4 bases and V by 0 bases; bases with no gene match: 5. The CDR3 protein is CASSQDAGRGETQYF. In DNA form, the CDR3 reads TGCGCCAGCAGCCAAGATGCAGGGAGGGGAGAGACCCAGTACTTC.

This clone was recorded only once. CDR3 sequence reads: CSVSYPGTGNTIYF. CDR3 nucleotide sequence: TGCAGCGTTTCCTATCCTGGGACGGGAAACACCATATATTTT. The chain employs TRBV29-1 and TRBJ1-3; D possibly corresponds to TRBD1 (5 bases). Trimming took off 5 bases at V and 4 bases at J, with 15 bases between the two ends. Looked up from germline, CDR1 is SQVTM and CDR2 is ANQGSEA. The CDR3 is 14 residues long. Full variable domain (rest looked up from reference TRBV29-1 and TRBJ1-3): SAVISQKPSRDICQRGTSLTIQCQVDSQVTMMFWYRQQPGQSLTLIATANQGSEATYESGFVIDKFPISRPNLTFSTLTVSNMSPEDSSIYLCSVSYPGTGNTIYFGEGSWLTVV.

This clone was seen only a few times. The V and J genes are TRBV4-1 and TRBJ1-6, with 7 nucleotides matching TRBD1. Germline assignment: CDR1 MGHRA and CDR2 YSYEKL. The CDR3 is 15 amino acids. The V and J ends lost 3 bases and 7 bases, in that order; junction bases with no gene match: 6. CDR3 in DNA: TGCGCCAGCAGCCAGACGGACAGGACGAATTCACCCCTCCACTTT. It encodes CASSQTDRTNSPLHF.

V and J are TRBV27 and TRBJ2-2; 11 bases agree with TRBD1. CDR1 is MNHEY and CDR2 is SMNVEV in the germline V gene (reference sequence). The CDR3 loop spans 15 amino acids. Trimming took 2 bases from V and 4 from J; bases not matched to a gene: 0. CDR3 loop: CASSLGQGATGELFF. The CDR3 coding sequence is TGTGCCAGCAGTTTAGGACAGGGGGCCACCGGGGAGCTGTTTTTT.

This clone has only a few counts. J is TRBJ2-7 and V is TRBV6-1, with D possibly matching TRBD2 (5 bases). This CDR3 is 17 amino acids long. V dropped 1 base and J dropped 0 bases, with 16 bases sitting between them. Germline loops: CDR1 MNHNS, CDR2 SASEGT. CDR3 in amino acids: CASSEEGYGVFSYEQYF. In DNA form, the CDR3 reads TGTGCCAGCAGTGAAGAAGGGTACGGGGTTTTCTCCTACGAGCAGTACTTC.

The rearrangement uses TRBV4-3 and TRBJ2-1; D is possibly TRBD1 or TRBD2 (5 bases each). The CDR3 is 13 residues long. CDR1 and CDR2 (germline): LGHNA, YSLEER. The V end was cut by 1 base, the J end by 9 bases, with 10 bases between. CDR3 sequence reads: CASSQGGSTEQFF. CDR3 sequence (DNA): TGCGCCAGCAGCCAAGGGGGGTCTACTGAGCAGTTCTTC.

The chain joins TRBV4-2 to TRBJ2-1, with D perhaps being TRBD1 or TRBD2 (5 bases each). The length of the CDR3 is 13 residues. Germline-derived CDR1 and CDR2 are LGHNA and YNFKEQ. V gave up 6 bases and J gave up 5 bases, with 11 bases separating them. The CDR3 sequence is CASSSGTNNEQFF. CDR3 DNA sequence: TGTGCCAGCAGTTCCGGGACCAACAATGAGCAGTTCTTC.

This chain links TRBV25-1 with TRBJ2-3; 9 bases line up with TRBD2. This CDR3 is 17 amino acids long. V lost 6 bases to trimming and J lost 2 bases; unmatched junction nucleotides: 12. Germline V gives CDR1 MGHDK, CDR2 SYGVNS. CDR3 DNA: TGTGCCAGCAGCGACCGCGGGGGGGTTGGCTCCACAGATACGCAGTATTTT. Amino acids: CASSDRGGVGSTDTQYF.

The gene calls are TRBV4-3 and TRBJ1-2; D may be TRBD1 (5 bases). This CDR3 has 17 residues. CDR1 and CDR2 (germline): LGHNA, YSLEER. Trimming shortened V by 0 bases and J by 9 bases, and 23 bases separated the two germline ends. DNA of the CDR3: TGCGCCAGCAGCCAAGATATGCTACGAGGGGAGCTTTTACGCTACACCTTC. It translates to CASSQDMLRGELLRYTF.

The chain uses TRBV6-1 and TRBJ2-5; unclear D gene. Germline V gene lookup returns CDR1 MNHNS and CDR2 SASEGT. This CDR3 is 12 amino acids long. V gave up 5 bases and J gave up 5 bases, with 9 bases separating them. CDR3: CASSRARETQYF. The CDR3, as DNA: TGTGCCAGCAGTCGGGCGCGGGAGACCCAGTACTTC.

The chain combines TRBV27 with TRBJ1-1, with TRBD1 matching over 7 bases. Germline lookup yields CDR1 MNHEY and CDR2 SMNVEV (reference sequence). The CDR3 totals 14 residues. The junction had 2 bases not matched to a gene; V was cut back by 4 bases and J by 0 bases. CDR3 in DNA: TGTGCCAGCAGTTGGGGACAGATGAACACTGAAGCTTTCTTT. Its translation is CASSWGQMNTEAFF.

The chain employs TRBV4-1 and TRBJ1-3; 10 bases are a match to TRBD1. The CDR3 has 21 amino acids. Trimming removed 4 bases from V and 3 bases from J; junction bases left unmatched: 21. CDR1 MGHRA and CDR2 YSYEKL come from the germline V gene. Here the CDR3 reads CASSLPRDPGQGTPGGNTIYF. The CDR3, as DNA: TGCGCCAGCAGCCTGCCTAGGGACCCGGGACAGGGGACCCCCGGTGGAAACACCATATATTTT.

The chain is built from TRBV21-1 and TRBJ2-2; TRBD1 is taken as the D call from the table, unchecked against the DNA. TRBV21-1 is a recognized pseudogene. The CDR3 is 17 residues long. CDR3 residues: CASSKGGRAACTGELFF. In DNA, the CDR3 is TGTGCCAGCAGCAAAGGGGGCAGGGCAGCGTGCACCGGGGAGCTGTTTTTT.

DNA of the CDR3: TGTGCCAGCAGTCCCCCGAGGACGATATCCTACAATGAGCAGTTCTTC. Translation: CASSPPRTISYNEQFF. This chain connects TRBV28 to TRBJ2-1; D not resolved. The CDR3 covers 16 residues. Per the germline V gene, CDR1 is MDHEN and CDR2 is SYDVKM. V lost 5 bases and J lost 1, with 15 bases in between.

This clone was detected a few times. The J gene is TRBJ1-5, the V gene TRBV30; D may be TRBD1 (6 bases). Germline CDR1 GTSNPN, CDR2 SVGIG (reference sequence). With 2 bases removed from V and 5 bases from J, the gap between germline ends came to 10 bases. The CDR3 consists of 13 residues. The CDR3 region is CAWSKGVDQPQHF. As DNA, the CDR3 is TGTGCCTGGAGTAAGGGGGTGGATCAGCCCCAGCATTTT. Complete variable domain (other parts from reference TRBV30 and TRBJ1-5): SQTIHQWPATLVQPVGSPLSLECTVEGTSNPNLYWYRQAAGRGLQLLFYSVGIGQISSEVPQNLSASRPQDRQFILSSKKLLLSDSGFYLCAWSKGVDQPQHFGDGTRLSIL.

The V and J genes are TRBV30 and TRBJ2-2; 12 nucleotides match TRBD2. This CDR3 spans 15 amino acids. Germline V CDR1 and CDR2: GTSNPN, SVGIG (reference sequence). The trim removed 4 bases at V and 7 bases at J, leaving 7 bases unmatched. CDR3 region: CAWIRLAGAVGELFF. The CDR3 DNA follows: TGTGCCTGGATTCGACTAGCGGGAGCGGTCGGGGAGCTGTTTTTT. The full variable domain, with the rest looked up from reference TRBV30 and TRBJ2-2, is SQTIHQWPATLVQPVGSPLSLECTVEGTSNPNLYWYRQAAGRGLQLLFYSVGIGQISSEVPQNLSASRPQDRQFILSSKKLLLSDSGFYLCAWIRLAGAVGELFFGEGSRLTVL.

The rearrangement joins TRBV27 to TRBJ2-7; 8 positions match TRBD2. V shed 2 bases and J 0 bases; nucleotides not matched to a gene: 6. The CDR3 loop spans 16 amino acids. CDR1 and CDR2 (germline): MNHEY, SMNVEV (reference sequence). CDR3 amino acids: CASSLVASGLSYEQYF. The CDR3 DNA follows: TGTGCCAGCAGTTTAGTGGCTAGCGGGCTCTCCTACGAGCAGTACTTC.

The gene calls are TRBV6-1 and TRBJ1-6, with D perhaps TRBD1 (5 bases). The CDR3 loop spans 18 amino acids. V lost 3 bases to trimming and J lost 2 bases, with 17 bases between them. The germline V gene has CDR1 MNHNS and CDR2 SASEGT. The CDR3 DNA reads TGTGCCAGCAGTGAGGAAAGCCAGGGCAGGGCCTATAATTCACCCCTCCACTTT. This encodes CASSEESQGRAYNSPLHF.

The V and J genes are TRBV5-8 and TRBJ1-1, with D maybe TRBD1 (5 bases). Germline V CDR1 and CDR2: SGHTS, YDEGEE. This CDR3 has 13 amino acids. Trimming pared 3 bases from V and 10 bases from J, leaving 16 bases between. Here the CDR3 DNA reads TGTGCCAGCAGCTGGGGCGGGCAGGTAGGAGCTTTCTTT. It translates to CASSWGGQVGAFF.

CDR3 loop: CASSEPPGMNTEAFF. CDR3 nucleotide sequence: TGTGCCAGCAGTGAACCGCCAGGCATGAACACTGAAGCTTTCTTT. The chain has TRBV6-1 and TRBJ1-1, with D unclear. Germline values: CDR1 MNHNS, CDR2 SASEGT. V gave up 2 bases and J gave up 0 bases, with 10 bases separating them. The CDR3 has 15 residues.

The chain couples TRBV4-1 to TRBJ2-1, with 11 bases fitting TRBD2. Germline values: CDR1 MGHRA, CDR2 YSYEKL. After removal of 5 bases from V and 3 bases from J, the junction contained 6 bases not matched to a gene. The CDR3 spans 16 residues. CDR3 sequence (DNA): TGCGCCAGCAGCTTAACTAGCGGGGGCCTCTACAATGAGCAGTTCTTC. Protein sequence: CASSLTSGGLYNEQFF.

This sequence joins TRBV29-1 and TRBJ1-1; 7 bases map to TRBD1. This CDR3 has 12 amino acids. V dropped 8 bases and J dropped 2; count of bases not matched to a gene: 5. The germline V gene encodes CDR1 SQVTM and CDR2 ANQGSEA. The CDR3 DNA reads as TGCAGCATCAGGGGGGGCAACACTGAAGCTTTCTTT. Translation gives CSIRGGNTEAFF.